The rows below give T cell receptor beta chains drawn from one sample of a study of PD-1 blockade in classical Hodgkin lymphoma. Method: immunoSEQ multiplex PCR; TCRdb's copy keeps in-frame clones and lacks some. The table includes around 27,000 clones, around 85% detected once. The sample consisted of CD4+ T cells from blood, taken before the fourth cycle of nivolumab. The receptor source for this set is a human donor with classical Hodgkin lymphoma. Each CDR3 is given with its conserved first and last residue. A D gene is named only where the DNA matches it firmly. Size tells how often a clone was seen (once, few, many) or the class of an expanded clone, and some rows leave it out.

v_call	j_call	cdr3_length	clone_size	d_call	cdr3_aa	cdr3_nt
TRBV5-1	TRBJ1-5	14	NA	TRBD1	CASSPGQGNQPQHF	TGCGCCAGCAGCCCAGGACAGGGTAATCAGCCCCAGCATTTT
TRBV5-1	TRBJ1-1	14	NA	NA	CASSSTGMNTEAFF	TGCGCCAGTAGCAGTACAGGTATGAACACTGAAGCTTTCTTT
TRBV30	TRBJ2-3	16	once	NA	CAWSPPSAPTPDTQYF	TGTGCCTGGAGTCCCCCCTCGGCCCCGACACCAGATACGCAGTATTTT
TRBV5-1	TRBJ2-3	17	NA	NA	CASSSSKGTLSTDTQYF	TGCGCCAGCAGCTCGTCCAAAGGGACGCTTAGCACAGATACGCAGTATTTT
TRBV6-1	TRBJ1-5	17	NA	NA	CASSERLRAGSNQPQHF	TGTGCCAGCAGTGAACGGCTGAGAGCGGGTAGCAATCAGCCCCAGCATTTT
TRBV5-6	TRBJ1-2	16	NA	NA	CASSLAGGLYDKGYTF	TGTGCCAGCAGCTTGGCTGGGGGTTTATATGATAAGGGCTACACCTTC
TRBV28	TRBJ2-5	18	NA	TRBD1	CASSFYPLQLGTGETQYF	TGTGCCAGCAGTTTCTACCCACTCCAGCTAGGGACAGGGGAGACCCAGTACTTC
TRBV30	TRBJ2-4	12	once	NA	CAWSPSENIQYF	TGTGCCTGGAGTCCTAGTGAGAACATTCAGTACTTC
TRBV6-5	TRBJ2-3	15	NA	NA	CASSYFFGGTDTQYF	TGTGCCAGCAGTTACTTTTTCGGCGGCACAGATACGCAGTATTTT
TRBV7-9	TRBJ2-1	17	NA	NA	CASSLVPVAGTYNEQFF	TGTGCCAGCAGCTTAGTGCCGGTTGCGGGGACCTACAATGAGCAGTTCTTC
TRBV25-1	TRBJ1-1	16	few	NA	CASSHRDIGLNTEAFF	TGTGCCAGCAGTCATCGGGACATCGGTTTGAACACTGAAGCTTTCTTT
TRBV7-9	TRBJ2-5	11	NA	NA	CASSSGETQYF	TGTGCCAGCAGCTCGGGAGAGACCCAGTACTTC
TRBV28	TRBJ2-7	14	NA	NA	CASFGDLPRYEQYF	TGTGCCAGCTTCGGGGATCTCCCTCGCTACGAGCAGTACTTC
TRBV27	TRBJ2-1	16	NA	TRBD2	CASSFSGGGIYNEQFF	TGTGCCAGCAGTTTCAGCGGGGGCGGGATCTACAATGAGCAGTTCTTC
TRBV18	TRBJ2-2	13	NA	NA	CASSPGGAGELFF	TGTGCCAGCTCACCAGGGGGTGCCGGGGAGCTGTTTTTT
TRBV5-1	TRBJ2-6	15	NA	NA	CASSITGSGANVLTF	TGCGCCAGCAGCATAACAGGGTCTGGGGCCAACGTCCTGACTTTC
TRBV15	TRBJ2-2	14	NA	NA	CATSRDAGLGELFF	TGTGCCACCAGCAGAGATGCGGGCCTCGGGGAGCTGTTTTTT
TRBV7-2	TRBJ2-7	12	NA	NA	CASSLGPTEQYF	TGTGCCAGCAGCTTAGGACCAACCGAGCAGTACTTC
TRBV4-3	TRBJ2-3	16	NA	TRBD1	CASSREAGGGTDTQYF	TGCGCCAGCAGCCGTGAGGCAGGGGGCGGCACAGATACGCAGTATTTT
TRBV28	TRBJ2-7	13	NA	NA	CASSLEGGYEQYF	TGTGCCAGCAGTTTAGAGGGCGGCTACGAGCAGTACTTC
TRBV2	TRBJ1-5	14	few	NA	CASRSEGGNQPQHF	TGTGCCAGCAGGTCGGAGGGAGGCAATCAGCCCCAGCATTTT
TRBV2	TRBJ1-2	14	NA	TRBD1	CASSREQGAYGYTF	TGTGCCAGCAGTCGAGAACAGGGGGCTTATGGCTACACCTTC
TRBV18	TRBJ1-4	13	NA	TRBD1	CASSPGQVEKLFF	TGTGCCAGCTCACCCGGACAGGTTGAAAAACTGTTTTTT
TRBV7-2	TRBJ1-2	12	NA	NA	CASMGGGYGYTF	TGTGCCAGCATGGGGGGCGGCTATGGCTACACCTTC
TRBV4-3	TRBJ2-5	14	NA	NA	CASSQVSFGETQYF	TGCGCCAGCAGCCAAGTTAGTTTCGGAGAGACCCAGTACTTC
TRBV2	TRBJ1-5	14	NA	NA	CASSPGTSNQPQHF	TGTGCCAGCAGTCCCGGGACAAGCAATCAGCCCCAGCATTTT
TRBV19	TRBJ2-2	11	NA	NA	CASSGAGELFF	TGTGCCAGTAGTGGGGCGGGGGAGCTGTTTTTT
TRBV12-5	TRBJ1-2	15	NA	NA	CASGLEINRRGGYTF	TGTGCTAGTGGTTTGGAGATAAACAGGCGTGGGGGCTACACCTTC
TRBV28	TRBJ2-5	15	NA	TRBD2	CASSLSGGRAETQYF	TGTGCCAGCAGTTTATCGGGAGGAAGGGCGGAGACCCAGTACTTC
TRBV6-1	TRBJ2-1	16	NA	TRBD2	CASSARTSGGYNEQFF	TGTGCCAGCAGTGCCAGGACTAGCGGGGGGTACAATGAGCAGTTCTTC
TRBV19	TRBJ1-5	14	NA	TRBD1	CASSRTGGNQPQHF	TGTGCCAGTAGTCGGACAGGAGGCAATCAGCCCCAGCATTTT
TRBV19	TRBJ1-5	17	NA	NA	CASSIEGGGSSNQPQHF	TGTGCCAGTAGTATAGAGGGGGGGGGCTCCAGCAATCAGCCCCAGCATTTT
TRBV7-2	TRBJ2-2	16	NA	TRBD2	CASSLRLAGATGELFF	TGTGCCAGCAGCTTACGACTAGCGGGGGCTACCGGGGAGCTGTTTTTT
TRBV6-5	TRBJ2-5	14	NA	TRBD2	CASSYAGGSETQYF	TGTGCCAGCAGTTACGCGGGAGGGTCGGAGACCCAGTACTTC
TRBV4-3	TRBJ2-3	15	NA	NA	CASSPRAASTDTQYF	TGCGCCAGCAGCCCGAGGGCGGCTTCCACAGATACGCAGTATTTT
TRBV2	TRBJ2-7	13	NA	NA	CASTTTRWAEQYF	TGTGCCAGCACCACGACGAGGTGGGCCGAGCAGTACTTC
TRBV5-1	TRBJ2-5	14	NA	NA	CASSLIQGQETQYF	TGCGCCAGCAGCTTGATCCAGGGCCAAGAGACCCAGTACTTC
TRBV28	TRBJ2-5	15	NA	TRBD2	CASSIAGGGAETQYF	TGTGCCAGCAGTATAGCGGGAGGAGGGGCAGAGACCCAGTACTTC
TRBV19	TRBJ1-1	17	NA	TRBD1	CASSILGQGRGGTEAFF	TGTGCCAGTAGTATTCTAGGACAGGGAAGGGGCGGAACTGAAGCTTTCTTT
TRBV19	TRBJ1-1	14	NA	NA	CASSPPPGNTEAFF	TGTGCCAGTAGTCCCCCCCCGGGTAACACTGAAGCTTTCTTT
TRBV29-1	TRBJ2-1	13	NA	TRBD1	CSVRTGGYNEQFF	TGCAGCGTCCGGACAGGGGGTTACAATGAGCAGTTCTTC
TRBV5-4	TRBJ1-1	13	NA	TRBD1	CASSRTGGSEAFF	TGTGCCAGCAGCCGCACAGGGGGCTCTGAAGCTTTCTTT